These 7 T cell receptor beta chains were sequenced from one sample in a study of T cells in Graves' hyperthyroidism and ophthalmopathy. Amplification of TCR beta CDR3 regions was performed using RNA transcripts as template. The TCR CDR3 was amplified in a first-round RT-PCR using the HTBI primer set. Each CDR3 protein is one row after TCRdb ran MiXCR on the multiplex PCR reads. This table has around 580,000 distinct CDR3 sequences, 16% appearing once. The source material was blood. All receptors derive from a woman younger than 30 with Graves' hyperthyroidism.

The chain recombines TRBV28 with TRBJ2-3, with D hard to call. With 4 bases removed from V and 7 bases from J, the gap between germline ends came to 12 bases. The CDR3 extends over 13 amino acids. CDR1 is MDHEN and CDR2 is SYDVKM in the germline V gene. CDR3 sequence reads: CASSSRRRNTQYF. CDR3 sequence (DNA): TGTGCCAGCAGTTCTCGACGGAGAAATACGCAGTATTTT.

To note about this clonotype: A much larger clone is a single base away; this may be a read error. This rearrangement joins TRBV10-3 to TRBJ2-3; D gene ambiguous. Germline assignment: CDR1 ENHRY and CDR2 SYGVKD. CDR3 length: 15 residues. The CDR3 sequence: CAVSVEGHGTDTQYF. CDR3 bases: TGTGCCGTCAGTGTGGAAGGTCATGGCACAGATACGCAGTATTTT.

The table lists this clonotype with a few counts. The chain uses TRBV5-6 and TRBJ2-1; D is ambiguous. The CDR3 totals 11 residues. Germline assignment: CDR1 SGHDT and CDR2 YYEEEE. Trimming took off 4 bases at V and 12 bases at J, with 11 bases between the two ends. This CDR3 is CASSTQARQFF. Here the CDR3 DNA reads TGTGCCAGCAGCACTCAAGCTAGGCAGTTCTTC. Combining the CDR3 with reference TRBV5-6 and TRBJ2-1 gives the whole variable domain DAGVTQSPTHLIKTRGQQVTLRCSPKSGHDTVSWYQQALGQGPQFIFQYYEEEERQRGNFPDRFSGHQFPNYSSELNVNALLLGDSALYLCASSTQARQFFGPGTRLTVL.

In this sample, this clonotype turned up many times. CDR3 nucleotide sequence: TGCGCCAGCAGCTGGCTGAGCGGGAGGGGTGAGCAGTTCTTC. Its protein is CASSWLSGRGEQFF. The chain joins TRBV5-1 to TRBJ2-1; 10 positions match TRBD2. CDR1 SGHRS and CDR2 YFSETQ come from the germline V gene. CDR3 length equals 14 residues. V shed 3 bases, J shed 9 bases, and the junction held 6 bases outside the gene matches.

This clonotype occurred a few times. CDR3 DNA sequence: TGCAGTGCCCAGACAAGAGGGGGCGAGACCCAGTACTTC. Its protein is CSAQTRGGETQYF. V usage is TRBV20-1 and J usage is TRBJ2-5, with 7 bases identical to TRBD1. CDR1 is DFQATT, CDR2 SNEGSKA, per germline (reference sequence). The CDR3 consists of 13 residues. The ends lost 6 bases at V and 5 bases at J; junction bases unmatched: 9.

This clonotype was counted at least ten times. Relative to the germline gene, one junction end is altered; a read error may explain this. The chain employs TRBV2 and TRBJ2-7; no reliable D call. Germline V gene lookup returns CDR1 SNHLY and CDR2 FYNNEI. This CDR3 comprises 13 residues. The DNA of the CDR3 is TGTGCCGGCAGTGACTTGGGCGGATACGAGCAGTACTTC. Protein product: CAGSDLGGYEQYF.

This rearrangement joins TRBV10-2 to TRBJ1-6; D uncertain. Germline V lookup: CDR1 WSHSY, CDR2 SAAADI. Trimming stripped 6 bases from V and 8 bases from J, with 17 bases between. This CDR3 is 15 amino acids long. The CDR3 protein is CASRITPGTDSPLHF. The DNA of the CDR3 is TGCGCCAGCAGGATAACACCTGGTACGGATTCACCCCTCCACTTT.